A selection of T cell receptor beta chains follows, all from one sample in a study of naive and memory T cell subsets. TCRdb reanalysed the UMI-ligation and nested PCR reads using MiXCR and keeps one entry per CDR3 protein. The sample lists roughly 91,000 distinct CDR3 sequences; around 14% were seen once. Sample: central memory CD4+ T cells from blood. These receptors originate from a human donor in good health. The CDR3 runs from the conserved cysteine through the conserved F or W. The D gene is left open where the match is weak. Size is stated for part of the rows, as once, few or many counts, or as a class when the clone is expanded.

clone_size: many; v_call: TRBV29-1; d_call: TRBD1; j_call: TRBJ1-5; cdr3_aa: CSVTGGFNQPQHF; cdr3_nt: TGCAGCGTTACAGGGGGCTTTAATCAGCCCCAGCATTTT
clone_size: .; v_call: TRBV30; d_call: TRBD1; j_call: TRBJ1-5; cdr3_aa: CAWSTGTEQPQHF; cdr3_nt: TGTGCCTGGAGTACCGGGACAGAGCAGCCCCAGCATTTT
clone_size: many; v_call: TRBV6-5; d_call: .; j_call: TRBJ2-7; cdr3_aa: CASSSRGEQYF; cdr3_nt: TGTGCCAGCAGCTCCCGTGGGGAGCAGTACTTC
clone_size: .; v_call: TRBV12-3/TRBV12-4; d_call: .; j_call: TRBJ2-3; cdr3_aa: CASSFDRSISTDTQYF; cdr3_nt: TGTGCCAGCAGTTTCGACAGATCAATTAGCACAGATACGCAGTATTTT
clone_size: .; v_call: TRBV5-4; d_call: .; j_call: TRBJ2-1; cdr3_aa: CASRSDFLQYNEQFF; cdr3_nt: TGTGCCAGCAGGTCCGACTTCCTCCAATACAATGAGCAGTTCTTC
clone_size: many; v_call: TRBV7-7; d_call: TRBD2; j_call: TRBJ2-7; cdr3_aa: CASSLGLAGIDEQYF; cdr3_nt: TGTGCCAGCAGCTTAGGACTAGCGGGAATAGACGAGCAGTACTTC
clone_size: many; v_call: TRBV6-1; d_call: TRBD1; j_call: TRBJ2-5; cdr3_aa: CASSYDRDGRETQYF; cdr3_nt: TGTGCCAGCAGTTACGACAGGGATGGTCGGGAGACCCAGTACTTC
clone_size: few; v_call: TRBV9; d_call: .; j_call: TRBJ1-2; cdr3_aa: CASSPQTGFANYGYTF; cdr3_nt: TGTGCCAGCAGCCCTCAAACAGGTTTCGCTAACTATGGCTACACCTTC
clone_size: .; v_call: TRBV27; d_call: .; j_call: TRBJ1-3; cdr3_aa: CASRSGFSGNTIYF; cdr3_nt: TGTGCCAGCAGGTCTGGGTTCTCTGGAAACACCATATATTTT
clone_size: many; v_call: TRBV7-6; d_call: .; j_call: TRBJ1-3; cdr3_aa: CASSRDTTSGNTIYF; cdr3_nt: TGTGCCAGCAGCCGAGACACAACCTCTGGAAACACCATATATTTT
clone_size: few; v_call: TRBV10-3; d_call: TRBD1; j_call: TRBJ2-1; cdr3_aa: CAISESTGTGSTNEQFF; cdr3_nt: TGTGCCATCAGTGAGTCCACCGGGACAGGGAGTACGAATGAGCAGTTCTTC
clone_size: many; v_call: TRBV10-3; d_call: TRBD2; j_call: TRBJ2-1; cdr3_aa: CAISQPLAGGSYNEQFF; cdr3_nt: TGTGCCATCAGTCAGCCACTAGCGGGAGGCTCCTACAATGAGCAGTTCTTC
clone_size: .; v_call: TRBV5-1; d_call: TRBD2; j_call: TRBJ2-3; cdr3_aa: CASSLTASGSNSADTQYF; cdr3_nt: TGCGCCAGCAGCTTGACAGCTAGCGGGAGCAATTCAGCAGATACGCAGTATTTT
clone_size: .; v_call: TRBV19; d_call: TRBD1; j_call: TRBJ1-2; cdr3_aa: CASRYRGEGYGYTF; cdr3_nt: TGTGCCAGCCGATACAGGGGAGAGGGCTATGGCTACACCTTC
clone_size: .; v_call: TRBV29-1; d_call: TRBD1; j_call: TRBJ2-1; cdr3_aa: CSVPGQGQRSSYNEQFF; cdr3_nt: TGCAGCGTTCCAGGACAGGGACAACGGAGCTCCTACAATGAGCAGTTCTTC
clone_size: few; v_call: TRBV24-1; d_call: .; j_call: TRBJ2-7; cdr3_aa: CATSRTSTTPTYEQYF; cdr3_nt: TGTGCCACCTCCCGAACAAGCACCACGCCTACCTACGAGCAGTACTTC
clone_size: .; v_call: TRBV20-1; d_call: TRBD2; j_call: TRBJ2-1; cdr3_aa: CSARDLVDGRGRGAHEQFF; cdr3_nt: TGCAGTGCTAGAGATCTGGTCGACGGGAGGGGCCGCGGGGCCCATGAGCAGTTCTTC
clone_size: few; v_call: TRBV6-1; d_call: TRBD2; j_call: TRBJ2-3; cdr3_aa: CASRPSGVSTDTQYF; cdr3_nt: TGTGCCAGCAGGCCTAGCGGGGTTAGCACAGATACGCAGTATTTT
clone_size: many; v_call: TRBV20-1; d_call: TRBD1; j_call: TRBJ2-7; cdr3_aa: CSAPRDRAPYEQYF; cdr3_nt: TGCAGTGCTCCCCGGGACAGGGCTCCCTACGAGCAGTACTTC
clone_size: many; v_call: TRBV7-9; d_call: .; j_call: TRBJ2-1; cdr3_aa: CASGSSYNEQFF; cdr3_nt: TGTGCCAGCGGGAGCTCCTACAATGAGCAGTTCTTC